What follows describes a single TCR beta chain. Per germline, CDR1 SQVTM and CDR2 ANQGSEA. The CDR3 loop spans 14 amino acids. The V end was cut by 2 bases, the J end by 9 bases, with 17 bases between. This specimen comes from a study of tumor and adjacent non-tumor tissue in lung cancer. Three rounds of nested PCR, following a modified ARM-PCR protocol, produced the TCRbeta library. Via MiXCR, TCRdb re-called the multiplex PCR reads, giving one row per CDR3 protein. The sample includes around 86,000 distinct CDR3 sequences, roughly 72% of them seen just once. No cell sorting was done before RNA was extracted from the tissue. Donors were chemotherapy-naive, newly diagnosed lung cancer surgical patients in China, August–November 2014.

The sequenced sample was lung tumor tissue. The receptor's source is a woman in her thirties or forties with non-small cell lung cancer. The chain recombines TRBV29-1 with TRBJ2-1; perhaps TRBD1 as D (5 bases). CDR3 amino acids: CSVETGRALSEQFF. CDR3 bases: TGCAGCGTTGAAACAGGACGCGCTCTCAGTGAGCAGTTCTTC.